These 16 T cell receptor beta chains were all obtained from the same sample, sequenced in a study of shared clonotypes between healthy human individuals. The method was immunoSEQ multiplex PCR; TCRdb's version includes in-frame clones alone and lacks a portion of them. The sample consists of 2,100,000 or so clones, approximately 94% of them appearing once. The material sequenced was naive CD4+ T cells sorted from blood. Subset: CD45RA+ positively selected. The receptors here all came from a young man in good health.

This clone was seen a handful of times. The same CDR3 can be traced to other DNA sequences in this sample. The CDR3 region is CASSTPGGSYEQYF. For the CDR3, the DNA is TGTGCCAGCAGTACCCCAGGGGGCTCCTACGAGCAGTACTTC. The genes are TRBV28 and TRBJ2-7; 7 bases are a match to TRBD1. J was trimmed by 0 bases and V by 5 bases; bases with no gene match: 4. The CDR3 totals 14 residues. Germline CDR1 MDHEN, CDR2 SYDVKM.

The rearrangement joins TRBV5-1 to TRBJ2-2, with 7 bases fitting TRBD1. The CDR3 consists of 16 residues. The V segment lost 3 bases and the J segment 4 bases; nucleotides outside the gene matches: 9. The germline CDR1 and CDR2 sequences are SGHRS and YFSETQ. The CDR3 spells CASSSTQGLSTGELFF. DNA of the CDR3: TGCGCCAGCAGCTCGACACAGGGGCTGAGCACCGGGGAGCTGTTTTTT.

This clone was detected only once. DNA of the CDR3: TGTGCCAGCAGTCAGGACGCGGGGACTGAAGCTTTCTTT. The encoded protein is CASSQDAGTEAFF. This chain links TRBV2 with TRBJ1-1; D unclear. CDR3 length: 13 amino acids. The V gene lost 5 bases and the J gene lost 5 bases, with 12 bases spanning the gap. The germline V gene encodes CDR1 SNHLY and CDR2 FYNNEI. The whole variable domain, filled in from reference TRBV2 and TRBJ1-1, reads EPEVTQTPSHQVTQMGQEVILRCVPISNHLYFYWYRQILGQKVEFLVSFYNNEISEKSEIFDDQFSVERPDGSNFTLKIRSTKLEDSAMYFCASSQDAGTEAFFGQGTRLTVV.

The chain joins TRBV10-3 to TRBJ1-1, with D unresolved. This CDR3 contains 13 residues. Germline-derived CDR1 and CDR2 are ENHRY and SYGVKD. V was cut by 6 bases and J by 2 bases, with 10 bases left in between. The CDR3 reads CAIRIRTNTEAFF. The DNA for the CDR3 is TGTGCCATCAGAATCAGAACCAACACTGAAGCTTTCTTT.

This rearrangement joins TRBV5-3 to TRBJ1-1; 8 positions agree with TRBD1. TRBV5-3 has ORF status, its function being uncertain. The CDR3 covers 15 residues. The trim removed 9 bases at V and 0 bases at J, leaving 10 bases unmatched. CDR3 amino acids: CATPNWTGMNTEAFF. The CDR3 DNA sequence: TGTGCCACCCCCAACTGGACAGGGATGAACACTGAAGCTTTCTTT.

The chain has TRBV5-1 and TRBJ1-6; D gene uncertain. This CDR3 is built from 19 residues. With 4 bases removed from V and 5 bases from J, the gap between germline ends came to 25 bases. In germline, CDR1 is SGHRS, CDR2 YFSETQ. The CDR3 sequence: CASSLEGLPFLQHNSPLHF. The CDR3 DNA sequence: TGCGCCAGCAGCCTGGAGGGTCTTCCTTTCCTTCAACATAATTCACCCCTCCACTTT.

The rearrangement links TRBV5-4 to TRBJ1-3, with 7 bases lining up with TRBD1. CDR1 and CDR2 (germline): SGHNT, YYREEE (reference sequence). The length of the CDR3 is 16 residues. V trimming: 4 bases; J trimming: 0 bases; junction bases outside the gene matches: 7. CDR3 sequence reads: CASSPGQENSGNTIYF. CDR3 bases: TGTGCCAGCAGCCCTGGACAGGAAAACTCTGGAAACACCATATATTTT. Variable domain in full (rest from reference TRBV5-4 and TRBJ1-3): ETGVTQSPTHLIKTRGQQVTLRCSSQSGHNTVSWYQQALGQGPQFIFQYYREEENGRGNFPPRFSGLQFPNYSSELNVNALELDDSALYLCASSPGQENSGNTIYFGEGSWLTVV.

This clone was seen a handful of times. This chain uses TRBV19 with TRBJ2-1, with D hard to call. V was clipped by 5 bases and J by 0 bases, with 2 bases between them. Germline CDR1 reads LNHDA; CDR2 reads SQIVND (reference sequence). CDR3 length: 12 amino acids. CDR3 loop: CASSPSYNEQFF. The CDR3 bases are TGTGCCAGTAGTCCCTCCTACAATGAGCAGTTCTTC.

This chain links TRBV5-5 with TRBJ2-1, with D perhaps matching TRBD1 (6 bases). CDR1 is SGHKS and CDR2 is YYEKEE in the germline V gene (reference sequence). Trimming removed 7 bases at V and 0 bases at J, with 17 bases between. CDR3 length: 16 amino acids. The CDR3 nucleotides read TGTGCCAGCGCCGAGAGACAGGTTAGCTCCTACAATGAGCAGTTCTTC. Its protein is CASAERQVSSYNEQFF.

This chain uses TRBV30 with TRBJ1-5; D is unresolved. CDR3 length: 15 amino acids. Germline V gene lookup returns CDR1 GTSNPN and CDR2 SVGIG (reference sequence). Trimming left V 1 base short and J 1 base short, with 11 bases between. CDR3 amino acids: CAWSGGDSSNQPQHF. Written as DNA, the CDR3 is TGTGCCTGGAGTGGAGGAGACTCGAGCAATCAGCCCCAGCATTTT.

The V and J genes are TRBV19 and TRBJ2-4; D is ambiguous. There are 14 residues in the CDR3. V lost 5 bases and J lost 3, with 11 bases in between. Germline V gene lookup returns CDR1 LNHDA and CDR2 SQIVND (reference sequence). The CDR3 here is CASSETWGKNIQYF. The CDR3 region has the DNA TGTGCCAGTAGTGAAACCTGGGGCAAAAACATTCAGTACTTC.

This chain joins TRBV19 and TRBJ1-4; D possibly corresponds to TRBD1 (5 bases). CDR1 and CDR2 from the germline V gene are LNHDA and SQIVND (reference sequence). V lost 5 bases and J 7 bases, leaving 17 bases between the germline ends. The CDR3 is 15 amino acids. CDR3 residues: CASSASGFSGEKLFF. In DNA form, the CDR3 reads TGTGCCAGTAGTGCCTCAGGGTTCTCGGGTGAAAAACTGTTTTTT.

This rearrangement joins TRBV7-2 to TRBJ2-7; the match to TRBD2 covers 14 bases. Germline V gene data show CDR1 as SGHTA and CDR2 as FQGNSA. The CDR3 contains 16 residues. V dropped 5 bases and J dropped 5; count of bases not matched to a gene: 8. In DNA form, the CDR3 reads TGTGCCAGCAGCACGGGGACTAGCGGGAGCGTAAACGAGCAGTACTTC. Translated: CASSTGTSGSVNEQYF.

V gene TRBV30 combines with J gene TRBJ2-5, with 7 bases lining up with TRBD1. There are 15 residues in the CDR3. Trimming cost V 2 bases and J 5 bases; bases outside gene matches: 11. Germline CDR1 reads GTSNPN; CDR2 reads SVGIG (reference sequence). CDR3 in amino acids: CAWSSTTGVRETQYF. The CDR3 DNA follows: TGTGCCTGGAGTAGTACCACAGGGGTACGGGAGACCCAGTACTTC.

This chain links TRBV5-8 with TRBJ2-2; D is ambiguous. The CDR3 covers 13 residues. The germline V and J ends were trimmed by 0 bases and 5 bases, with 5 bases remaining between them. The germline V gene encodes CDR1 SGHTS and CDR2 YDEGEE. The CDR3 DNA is TGTGCCAGCAGCTTGGAATCAACCGGGGAGCTGTTTTTT. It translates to CASSLESTGELFF.

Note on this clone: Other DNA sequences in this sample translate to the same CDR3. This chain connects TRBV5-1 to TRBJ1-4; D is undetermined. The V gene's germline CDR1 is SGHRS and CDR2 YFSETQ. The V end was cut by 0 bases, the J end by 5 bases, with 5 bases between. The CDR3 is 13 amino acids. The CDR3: CASSLDRNEKLFF. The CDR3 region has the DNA TGCGCCAGCAGCTTGGACCGCAATGAAAAACTGTTTTTT.